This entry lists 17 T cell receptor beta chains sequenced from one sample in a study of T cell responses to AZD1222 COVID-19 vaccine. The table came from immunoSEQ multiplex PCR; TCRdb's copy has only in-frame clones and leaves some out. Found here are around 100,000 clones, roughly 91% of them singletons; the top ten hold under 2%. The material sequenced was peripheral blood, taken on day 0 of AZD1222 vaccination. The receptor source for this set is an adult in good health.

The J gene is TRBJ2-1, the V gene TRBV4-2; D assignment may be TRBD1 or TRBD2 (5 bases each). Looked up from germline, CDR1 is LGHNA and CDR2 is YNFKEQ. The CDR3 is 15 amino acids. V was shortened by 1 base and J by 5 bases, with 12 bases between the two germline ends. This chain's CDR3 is CASSQALWDHNEQFF. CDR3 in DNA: TGTGCCAGCAGCCAAGCGCTGTGGGACCACAATGAGCAGTTCTTC.

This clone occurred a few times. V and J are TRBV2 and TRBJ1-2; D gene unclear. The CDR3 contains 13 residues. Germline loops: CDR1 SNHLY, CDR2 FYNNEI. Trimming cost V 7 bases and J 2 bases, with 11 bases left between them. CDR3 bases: TGTGCCAGCATGATGGACGGGAACTATGGCTACACCTTC. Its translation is CASMMDGNYGYTF.

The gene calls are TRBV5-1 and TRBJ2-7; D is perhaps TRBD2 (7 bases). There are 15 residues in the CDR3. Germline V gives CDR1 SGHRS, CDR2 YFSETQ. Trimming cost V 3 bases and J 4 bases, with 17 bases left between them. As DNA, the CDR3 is TGCGCCAGCAGCTCGGGATTAAGCGGGACATACGAGCAGTACTTC. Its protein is CASSSGLSGTYEQYF.

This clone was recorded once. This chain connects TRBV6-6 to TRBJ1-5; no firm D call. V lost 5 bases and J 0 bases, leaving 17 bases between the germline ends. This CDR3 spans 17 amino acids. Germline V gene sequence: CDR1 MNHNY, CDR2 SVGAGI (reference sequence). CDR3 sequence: CASSPVYETYSNQPQHF. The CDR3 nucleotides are TGTGCCAGCAGTCCGGTTTACGAGACCTATAGCAATCAGCCCCAGCATTTT.

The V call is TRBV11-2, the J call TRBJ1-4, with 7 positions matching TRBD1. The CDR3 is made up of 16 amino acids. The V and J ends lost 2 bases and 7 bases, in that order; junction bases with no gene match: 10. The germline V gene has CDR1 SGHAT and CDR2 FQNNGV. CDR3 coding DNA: TGTGCCAGCAGCTTAATAAAAGGGGGCGCGGGTGAAAAACTGTTTTTT. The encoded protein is CASSLIKGGAGEKLFF.

CDR3 bases: TGTGCCAGCAGCTCTGGAGGGGACAGGGTATCTTACGAGCAGTACTTC. The encoded protein is CASSSGGDRVSYEQYF. The chain employs TRBV5-4 and TRBJ2-7; 9 nucleotides agree with TRBD1. With V trimmed by 3 bases and J by 4 bases, 11 bases remained unmatched. Germline-derived CDR1 and CDR2 are SGHNT and YYREEE (reference sequence). This CDR3 has 16 residues.

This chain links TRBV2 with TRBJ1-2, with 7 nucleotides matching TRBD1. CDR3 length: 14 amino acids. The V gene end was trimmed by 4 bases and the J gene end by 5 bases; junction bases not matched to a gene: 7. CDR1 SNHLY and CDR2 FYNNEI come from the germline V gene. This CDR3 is CASSAYGQAYGYTF. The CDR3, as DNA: TGTGCCAGCAGTGCATACGGACAGGCGTATGGCTACACCTTC. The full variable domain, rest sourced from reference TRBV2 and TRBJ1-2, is EPEVTQTPSHQVTQMGQEVILRCVPISNHLYFYWYRQILGQKVEFLVSFYNNEISEKSEIFDDQFSVERPDGSNFTLKIRSTKLEDSAMYFCASSAYGQAYGYTFGSGTRLTVV.

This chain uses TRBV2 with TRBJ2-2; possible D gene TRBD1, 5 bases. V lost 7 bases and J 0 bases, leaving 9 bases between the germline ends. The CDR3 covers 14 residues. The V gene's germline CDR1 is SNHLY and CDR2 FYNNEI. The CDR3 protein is CASMRTPNTGELFF. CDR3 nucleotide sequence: TGTGCCAGCATGCGGACACCGAACACCGGGGAGCTGTTTTTT.

CDR3 DNA sequence: TGTGCCAGCACCCTACCTGGGACAGATACGCAGTATTTT. Translated, it gives CASTLPGTDTQYF. This chain joins TRBV6-6 and TRBJ2-3; D is undetermined. CDR1 MNHNY and CDR2 SVGAGI come from the germline V gene (reference sequence). V dropped 7 bases and J dropped 3 bases, with 11 bases sitting between them. CDR3 length: 13 amino acids.

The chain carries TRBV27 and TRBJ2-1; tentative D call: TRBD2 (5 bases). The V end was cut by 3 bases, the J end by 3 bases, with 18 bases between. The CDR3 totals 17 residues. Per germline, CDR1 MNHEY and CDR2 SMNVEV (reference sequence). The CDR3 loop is CASSFKPWPSYYNEQFF. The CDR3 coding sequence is TGTGCCAGCAGTTTCAAGCCCTGGCCTAGCTACTACAATGAGCAGTTCTTC.

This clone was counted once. The CDR3 nucleotides are TGTGCCAGCAGTCTGACAGCCGAATACGAGCAGTACTTC. Protein sequence: CASSLTAEYEQYF. The chain recombines TRBV27 with TRBJ2-7; tentatively, D is TRBD1 (5 bases). The CDR3 has 13 amino acids. The germline V gene encodes CDR1 MNHEY and CDR2 SMNVEV (reference sequence). Trimming took off 5 bases at V and 4 bases at J, with 12 bases between the two ends.

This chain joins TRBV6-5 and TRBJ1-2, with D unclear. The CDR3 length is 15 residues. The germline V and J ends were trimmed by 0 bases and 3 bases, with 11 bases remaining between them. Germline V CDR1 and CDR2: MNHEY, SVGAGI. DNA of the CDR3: TGTGCCAGCAGTTACTCACCCAGAGTAGACTATGGCTACACCTTC. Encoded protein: CASSYSPRVDYGYTF.

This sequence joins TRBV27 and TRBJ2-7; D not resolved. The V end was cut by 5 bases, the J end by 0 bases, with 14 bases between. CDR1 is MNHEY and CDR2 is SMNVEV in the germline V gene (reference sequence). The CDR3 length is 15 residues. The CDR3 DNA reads TGTGCCAGCAGTCCCCGACCGACAAGCTCCTACGAGCAGTACTTC. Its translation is CASSPRPTSSYEQYF.

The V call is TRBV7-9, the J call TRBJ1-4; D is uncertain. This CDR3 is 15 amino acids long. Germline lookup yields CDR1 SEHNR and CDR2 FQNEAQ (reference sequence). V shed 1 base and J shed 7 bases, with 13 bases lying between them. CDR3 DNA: TGTGCCAGCAGCTTAGGGTACGGGGAAATTGAAAAACTGTTTTTT. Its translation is CASSLGYGEIEKLFF.

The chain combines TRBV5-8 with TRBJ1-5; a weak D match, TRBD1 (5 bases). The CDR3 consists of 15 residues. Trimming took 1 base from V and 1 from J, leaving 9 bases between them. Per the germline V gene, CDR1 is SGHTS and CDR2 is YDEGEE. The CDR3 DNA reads TGTGCCAGCAGCTTGTCACAGGCGAGCAATCAGCCCCAGCATTTT. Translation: CASSLSQASNQPQHF.

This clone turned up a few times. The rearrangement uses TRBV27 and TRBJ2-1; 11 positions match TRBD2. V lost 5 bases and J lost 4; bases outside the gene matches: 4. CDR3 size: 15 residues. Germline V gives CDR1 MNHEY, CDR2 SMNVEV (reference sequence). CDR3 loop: CASSGTSGAYNEQFF. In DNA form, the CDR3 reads TGTGCCAGCAGTGGGACTAGCGGAGCATACAATGAGCAGTTCTTC.

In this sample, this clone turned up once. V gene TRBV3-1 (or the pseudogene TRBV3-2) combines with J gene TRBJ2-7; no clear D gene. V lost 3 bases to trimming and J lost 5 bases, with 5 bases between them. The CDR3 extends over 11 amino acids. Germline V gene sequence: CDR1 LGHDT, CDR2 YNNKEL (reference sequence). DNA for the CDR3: TGTGCCAGCAGCCAGCTTCACGAGCAGTACTTC. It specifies CASSQLHEQYF.